This TCR beta chain derives from a study of cytomegalovirus exposure and HLA in healthy donors. In nominal health when sampled, donors likely had unrecorded immune exposures nonetheless. Trimming at V came to 4 bases and at J to 3 bases, leaving 7 bases not matched to a gene. Germline assignment: CDR1 ENHRY and CDR2 SYGVKD. This CDR3 comprises 15 residues. PCR primers comprised 60 Vbeta and 13 Jbeta primers. The method was immunoSEQ multiplex PCR; TCRdb's version includes in-frame clones alone and lacks a portion of them. The sample has approximately 79,000 clones. General study points: Association of a missense DCLRE1C variant with TCR beta V- and J-gene trimming was reported in a later analysis.

With regard to this clone: Its target is unknown.

The sequencing sample was made of PBMCs. The chain has TRBV10-3 and TRBJ2-7; TRBD1 agrees at 9 bases. The TCR was taken from a middle-aged man in good health and CMV-seronegative. CDR3 coding DNA: TGTGCCATCAGTGCCCTTTCGGACAGGGGCTACGAGCAGTACTTC. Protein product: CAISALSDRGYEQYF.